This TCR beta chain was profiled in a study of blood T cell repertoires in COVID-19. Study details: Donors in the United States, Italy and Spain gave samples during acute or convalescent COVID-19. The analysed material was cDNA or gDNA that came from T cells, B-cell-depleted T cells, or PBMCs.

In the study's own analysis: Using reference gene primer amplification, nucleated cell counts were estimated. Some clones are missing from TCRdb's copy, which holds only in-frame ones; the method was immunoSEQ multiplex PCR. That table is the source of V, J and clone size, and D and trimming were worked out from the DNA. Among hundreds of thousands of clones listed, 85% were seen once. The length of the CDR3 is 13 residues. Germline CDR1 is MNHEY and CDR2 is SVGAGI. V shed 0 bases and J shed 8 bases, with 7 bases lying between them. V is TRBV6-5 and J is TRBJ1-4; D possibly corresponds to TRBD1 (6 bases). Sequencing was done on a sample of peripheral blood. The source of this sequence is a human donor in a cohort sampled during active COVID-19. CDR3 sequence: CASSYSRGEKLFF. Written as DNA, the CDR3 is TGTGCCAGCAGTTACTCCAGGGGAGAAAAACTGTTTTTT.